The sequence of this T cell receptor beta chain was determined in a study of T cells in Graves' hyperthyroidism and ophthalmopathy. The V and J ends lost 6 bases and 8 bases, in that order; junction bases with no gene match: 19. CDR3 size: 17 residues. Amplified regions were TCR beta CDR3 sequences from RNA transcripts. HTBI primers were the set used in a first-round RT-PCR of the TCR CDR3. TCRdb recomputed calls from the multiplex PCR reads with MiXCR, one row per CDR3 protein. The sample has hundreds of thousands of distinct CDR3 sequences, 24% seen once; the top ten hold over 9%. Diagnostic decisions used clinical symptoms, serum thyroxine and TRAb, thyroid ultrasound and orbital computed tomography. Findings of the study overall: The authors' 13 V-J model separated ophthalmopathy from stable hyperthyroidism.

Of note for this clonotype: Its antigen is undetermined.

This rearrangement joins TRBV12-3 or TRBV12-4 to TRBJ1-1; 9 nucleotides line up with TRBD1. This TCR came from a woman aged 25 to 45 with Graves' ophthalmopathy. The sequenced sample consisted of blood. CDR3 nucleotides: TGTGCCAGCAGCTGGACAGGGGAAGCCAACATAGTCCCAGAAGCTTTCTTT. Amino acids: CASSWTGEANIVPEAFF.